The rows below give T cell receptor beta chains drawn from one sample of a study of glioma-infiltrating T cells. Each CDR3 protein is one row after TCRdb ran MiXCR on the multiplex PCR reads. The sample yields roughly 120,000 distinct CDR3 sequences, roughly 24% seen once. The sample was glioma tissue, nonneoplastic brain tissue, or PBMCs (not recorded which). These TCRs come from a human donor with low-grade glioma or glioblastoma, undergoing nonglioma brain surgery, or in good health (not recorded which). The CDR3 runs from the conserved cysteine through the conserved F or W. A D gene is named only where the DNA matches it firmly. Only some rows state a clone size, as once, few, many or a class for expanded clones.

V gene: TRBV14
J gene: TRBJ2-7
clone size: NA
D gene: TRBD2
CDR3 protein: CASSQVLSDGWTSGRSEQYF
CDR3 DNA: TGTGCCAGCAGCCAAGTACTTTCAGACGGTTGGACTAGCGGGAGGAGCGAGCAGTACTTC

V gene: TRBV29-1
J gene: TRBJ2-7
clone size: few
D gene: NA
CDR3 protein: CSVESGATYEQYF
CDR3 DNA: TGCAGCGTCGAATCAGGGGCTACCTACGAGCAGTACTTC

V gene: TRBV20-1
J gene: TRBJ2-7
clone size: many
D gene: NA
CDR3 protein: CSYGRPPDEQYF
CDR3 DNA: TGCAGCTACGGTAGACCCCCAGACGAGCAGTACTTC

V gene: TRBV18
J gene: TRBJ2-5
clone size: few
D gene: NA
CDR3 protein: CAGSPDRSRSGETQYF
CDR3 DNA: TGTGCCGGCTCACCCGACCGCTCACGCAGCGGAGAGACCCAGTACTTC

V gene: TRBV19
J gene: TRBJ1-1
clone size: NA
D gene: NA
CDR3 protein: CASRDGAGRPDEAFF
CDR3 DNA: TGTGCCAGTCGAGATGGGGCAGGGCGCCCCGACGAAGCTTTCTTT

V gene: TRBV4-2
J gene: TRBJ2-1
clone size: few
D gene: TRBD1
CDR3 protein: CASSHNPGQAHNEQFF
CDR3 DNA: TGTGCCAGCAGCCACAACCCGGGACAGGCCCACAATGAGCAGTTCTTC

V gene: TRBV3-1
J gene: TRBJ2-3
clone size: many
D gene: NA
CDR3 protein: CASGSDTDTQYF
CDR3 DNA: TGTGCCAGCGGGAGTGACACAGATACGCAGTATTTT

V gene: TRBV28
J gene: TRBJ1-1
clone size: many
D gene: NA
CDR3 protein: CASSQIPGRGNTEAFF
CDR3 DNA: TGTGCCAGCAGCCAGATCCCGGGACGCGGGAACACTGAAGCTTTCTTT

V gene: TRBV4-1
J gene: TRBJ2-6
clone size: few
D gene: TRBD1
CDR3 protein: CASSQYDRDGANVLTF
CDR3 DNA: TGCGCCAGCAGCCAATACGACAGGGATGGGGCCAACGTCCTGACTTTC

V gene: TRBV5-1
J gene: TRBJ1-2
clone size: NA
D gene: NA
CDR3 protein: CASSLEAGFVSYGYTF
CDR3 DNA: TGCGCCAGCAGCTTGGAGGCAGGGTTCGTGAGCTATGGCTACACCTTC

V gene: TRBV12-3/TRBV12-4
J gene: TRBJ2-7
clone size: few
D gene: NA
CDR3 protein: CASSFGGPVYEQYF
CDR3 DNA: TGTGCCAGCAGTTTTGGCGGCCCGGTCTACGAGCAGTACTTC

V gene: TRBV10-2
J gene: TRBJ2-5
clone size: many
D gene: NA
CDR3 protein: CASSESGGTQETQYF
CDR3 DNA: TGCGCCAGCAGTGAGTCGGGAGGCACCCAAGAGACCCAGTACTTC

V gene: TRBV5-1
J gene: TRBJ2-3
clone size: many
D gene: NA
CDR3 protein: CASSTFSGPSTDTQYF
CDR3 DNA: TGCGCCAGCAGCACTTTTAGCGGACCTAGCACAGATACGCAGTATTTT

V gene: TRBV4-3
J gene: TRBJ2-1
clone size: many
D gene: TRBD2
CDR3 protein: CASSQSGTSGNDEQFF
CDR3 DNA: TGCGCCAGCAGCCAATCCGGGACTAGCGGGAACGATGAGCAGTTCTTC

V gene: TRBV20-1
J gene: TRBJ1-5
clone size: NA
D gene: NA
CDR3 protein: CSVYLTYNQLQHF
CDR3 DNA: TGCAGTGTTTACCTGACCTACAATCAGCTCCAGCATTTT

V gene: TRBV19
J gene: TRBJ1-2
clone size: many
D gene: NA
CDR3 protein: CASSIRDLNGYTF
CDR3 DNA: TGTGCCAGTAGTATACGGGATTTGAATGGCTACACCTTC

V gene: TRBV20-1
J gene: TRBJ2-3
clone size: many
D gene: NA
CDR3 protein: CSGGGPGSTDTQYF
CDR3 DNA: TGCAGTGGGGGCGGTCCAGGGAGCACAGATACGCAGTATTTT

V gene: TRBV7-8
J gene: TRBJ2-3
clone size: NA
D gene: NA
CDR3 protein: CASSKTDTQYF
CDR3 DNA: TGTGCCAGCAGCAAGACAGATACGCAGTATTTT

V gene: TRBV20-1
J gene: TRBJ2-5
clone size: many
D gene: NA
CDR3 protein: CSARDYVQGETQYF
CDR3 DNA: TGCAGTGCTAGAGATTACGTACAGGGAGAGACCCAGTACTTC

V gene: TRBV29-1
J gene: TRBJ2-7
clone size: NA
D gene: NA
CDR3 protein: CSALASGRDLYEQYF
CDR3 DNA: TGCAGCGCTCTGGCCTCCGGACGGGATCTCTACGAGCAGTACTTC

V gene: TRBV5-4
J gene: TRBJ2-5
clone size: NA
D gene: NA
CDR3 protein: CASSFSAAQETQYF
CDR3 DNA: TGTGCCAGCAGCTTTTCGGCGGCCCAAGAGACCCAGTACTTC

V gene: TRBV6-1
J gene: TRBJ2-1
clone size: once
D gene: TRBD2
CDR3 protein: CASSTTSGTNEQFF
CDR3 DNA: TGTGCCAGCAGTACGACTAGCGGGACCAATGAGCAGTTCTTC